A selection of T cell receptor beta chains follows, all from one sample in a study of long-term antiretroviral therapy in people with HIV. Some clones are missing from TCRdb's copy, which holds only in-frame ones; the method was immunoSEQ multiplex PCR. The table shows 18,000 or so clones, with approximately 78% occurring only once. The sample was unsorted PBMCs, taken at the start of antiretroviral therapy, before treatment. The receptor set was obtained from a woman aged 40 to 49 with HIV. CDR3s include the opening cysteine and the closing phenylalanine or tryptophan. A D gene is named only where the DNA matches it firmly. Clone size, where shown, is once, few, many, or a class for clones that have expanded.

D gene: TRBD1
clone size: NA
J gene: TRBJ2-1
V gene: TRBV19
CDR3 protein: CASRAGQGPYNEQFF
CDR3 DNA: TGTGCCAGTAGGGCGGGACAGGGACCCTACAATGAGCAGTTCTTC

D gene: TRBD1
clone size: few
J gene: TRBJ2-7
V gene: TRBV28
CDR3 protein: CASSPGTGADEQYF
CDR3 DNA: TGTGCCAGCAGTCCCGGGACAGGGGCCGACGAGCAGTACTTC

D gene: TRBD2
clone size: once
J gene: TRBJ2-5
V gene: TRBV28
CDR3 protein: CATRATSGIRWTQYF
CDR3 DNA: TGTGCCACCAGGGCGACTAGCGGGATCCGTTGGACCCAGTACTTC

D gene: TRBD1
clone size: NA
J gene: TRBJ2-3
V gene: TRBV28
CDR3 protein: CAESPGGQGEDTQYF
CDR3 DNA: TGTGCCGAAAGCCCCGGTGGACAGGGGGAAGATACGCAGTATTTT

D gene: NA
clone size: NA
J gene: TRBJ2-1
V gene: TRBV7-9
CDR3 protein: CASSLDGVARRGNEQFF
CDR3 DNA: TGTGCCAGCAGCCTGGACGGGGTGGCGAGAAGAGGCAATGAGCAGTTCTTC

D gene: NA
clone size: NA
J gene: TRBJ2-2
V gene: TRBV11-3
CDR3 protein: CASSSRPTEVKGTGELFF
CDR3 DNA: TGTGCCAGCAGCTCCCGACCGACCGAGGTAAAGGGCACCGGGGAGCTGTTTTTT

D gene: NA
clone size: NA
J gene: TRBJ2-1
V gene: TRBV5-1
CDR3 protein: CASRPTRGIYNEQFF
CDR3 DNA: TGCGCCAGCAGGCCAACGCGGGGAATCTACAATGAGCAGTTCTTC

D gene: NA
clone size: NA
J gene: TRBJ1-5
V gene: TRBV19
CDR3 protein: CASRIGGAGSNQPQHF
CDR3 DNA: TGTGCCAGTAGGATTGGGGGGGCCGGCAGCAATCAGCCCCAGCATTTT

D gene: TRBD1
clone size: NA
J gene: TRBJ2-5
V gene: TRBV18
CDR3 protein: CASSPIGTAQETQYF
CDR3 DNA: TGTGCCAGCTCACCAATTGGGACAGCACAAGAGACCCAGTACTTC

D gene: NA
clone size: NA
J gene: TRBJ1-1
V gene: TRBV7-9
CDR3 protein: CASSQANTEAFF
CDR3 DNA: TGTGCCAGCAGCCAAGCCAACACTGAAGCTTTCTTT

D gene: NA
clone size: NA
J gene: TRBJ1-4
V gene: TRBV5-1
CDR3 protein: CASSLGSRVSPNEKLFF
CDR3 DNA: TGCGCCAGCAGCTTGGGGTCTAGGGTCTCACCTAATGAAAAACTGTTTTTT

D gene: NA
clone size: NA
J gene: TRBJ2-1
V gene: TRBV5-1
CDR3 protein: CASSLGGTTHNEQFF
CDR3 DNA: TGCGCCAGCAGCTTGGGAGGGACAACCCACAATGAGCAGTTCTTC

D gene: NA
clone size: NA
J gene: TRBJ1-5
V gene: TRBV7-2
CDR3 protein: CASSPKGSNQPQHF
CDR3 DNA: TGTGCCAGCAGCCCCAAGGGCAGCAATCAGCCCCAGCATTTT

D gene: NA
clone size: NA
J gene: TRBJ1-1
V gene: TRBV10-3
CDR3 protein: CAITEQAVAEAFF
CDR3 DNA: TGTGCCATCACGGAGCAAGCCGTTGCTGAAGCTTTCTTT

D gene: NA
clone size: NA
J gene: TRBJ2-3
V gene: TRBV15
CDR3 protein: CATSNSGADTQYF
CDR3 DNA: TGTGCCACCAGCAATAGCGGAGCAGATACGCAGTATTTT

D gene: NA
clone size: NA
J gene: TRBJ2-5
V gene: TRBV4-1
CDR3 protein: CASSQDTTAYQETQYF
CDR3 DNA: TGCGCCAGCAGCCAAGATACCACAGCGTACCAAGAGACCCAGTACTTC

D gene: NA
clone size: NA
J gene: TRBJ2-4
V gene: TRBV11-2
CDR3 protein: CASSLAGTVGNIQYF
CDR3 DNA: TGTGCCAGCAGCTTAGCAGGTACAGTTGGAAACATTCAGTACTTC

D gene: NA
clone size: NA
J gene: TRBJ2-7
V gene: TRBV5-6
CDR3 protein: CASSLSGRGKFYEQYF
CDR3 DNA: TGTGCCAGCAGCTTGTCCGGCAGGGGAAAGTTTTACGAGCAGTACTTC

D gene: NA
clone size: NA
J gene: TRBJ2-2
V gene: TRBV4-3
CDR3 protein: CASSPGLNTGELFF
CDR3 DNA: TGCGCCAGCAGCCCGGGATTGAACACCGGGGAGCTGTTTTTT

D gene: NA
clone size: NA
J gene: TRBJ2-1
V gene: TRBV25-1
CDR3 protein: CASSETGGSYNEQFF
CDR3 DNA: TGTGCCAGCAGTGAAACCGGGGGCTCCTACAATGAGCAGTTCTTC

D gene: NA
clone size: NA
J gene: TRBJ2-1
V gene: TRBV6-6
CDR3 protein: CASSPGNNEQFF
CDR3 DNA: TGTGCCAGCAGTCCCGGGAACAATGAGCAGTTCTTC

D gene: NA
clone size: NA
J gene: TRBJ1-1
V gene: TRBV19
CDR3 protein: CASSISGNTEAFF
CDR3 DNA: TGTGCCAGTAGTATATCCGGCAACACTGAAGCTTTCTTT

D gene: NA
clone size: NA
J gene: TRBJ2-3
V gene: TRBV15
CDR3 protein: CATSLRRLFTDTQYF
CDR3 DNA: TGTGCCACCAGCCTACGACGGTTATTCACAGATACGCAGTATTTT

D gene: TRBD2
clone size: NA
J gene: TRBJ2-2
V gene: TRBV2
CDR3 protein: CASSEGVAGGRIGELFF
CDR3 DNA: TGTGCCAGCAGTGAAGGGGTAGCGGGGGGGCGTATCGGGGAGCTGTTTTTT

D gene: NA
clone size: NA
J gene: TRBJ1-1
V gene: TRBV5-8
CDR3 protein: CANEVRWPEAFF
CDR3 DNA: TGTGCCAACGAAGTAAGATGGCCTGAAGCTTTCTTT

D gene: TRBD1
clone size: NA
J gene: TRBJ2-5
V gene: TRBV5-1
CDR3 protein: CASSSPDRGETQYF
CDR3 DNA: TGCGCCAGCAGCTCCCCCGACAGGGGAGAGACCCAGTACTTC

D gene: NA
clone size: NA
J gene: TRBJ1-4
V gene: TRBV29-1
CDR3 protein: CSVAQGELFF
CDR3 DNA: TGCAGCGTTGCGCAGGGTGAACTGTTTTTT

D gene: NA
clone size: few
J gene: TRBJ1-1
V gene: TRBV5-6
CDR3 protein: CASSLELGWVNTEAFF
CDR3 DNA: TGTGCCAGCAGCTTGGAACTAGGGTGGGTGAACACTGAAGCTTTCTTT

D gene: NA
clone size: NA
J gene: TRBJ1-2
V gene: TRBV4-1
CDR3 protein: CASTDLSTGSGYTF
CDR3 DNA: TGCGCCAGCACTGATCTGAGCACAGGGTCAGGCTACACCTTC

D gene: NA
clone size: NA
J gene: TRBJ2-7
V gene: TRBV4-2
CDR3 protein: CASSQDSQSPYEQYF
CDR3 DNA: TGTGCCAGCAGCCAAGATAGCCAGAGCCCCTACGAGCAGTACTTC

D gene: NA
clone size: NA
J gene: TRBJ2-7
V gene: TRBV9
CDR3 protein: CASSSPGLDVAYF
CDR3 DNA: TGTGCCAGCAGCTCCCCGGGACTCGATGTGGCGTACTTC

D gene: NA
clone size: NA
J gene: TRBJ2-1
V gene: TRBV14
CDR3 protein: CASSLGVGWADNEQFF
CDR3 DNA: TGTGCCAGCAGCTTAGGAGTTGGGTGGGCTGACAATGAGCAGTTCTTC

D gene: TRBD1
clone size: NA
J gene: TRBJ2-4
V gene: TRBV2
CDR3 protein: CASSEAGGTGPQYF
CDR3 DNA: TGTGCCAGCAGTGAAGCGGGAGGGACAGGGCCGCAGTACTTC

D gene: TRBD1
clone size: NA
J gene: TRBJ1-2
V gene: TRBV7-2
CDR3 protein: CASSLVRDRGYGKGYTF
CDR3 DNA: TGTGCCAGCAGCTTAGTAAGGGACAGGGGTTACGGGAAGGGCTACACCTTC

D gene: NA
clone size: NA
J gene: TRBJ2-5
V gene: TRBV28
CDR3 protein: CASSFMGPGQETQYF
CDR3 DNA: TGTGCCAGCAGTTTTATGGGTCCCGGGCAAGAGACCCAGTACTTC

D gene: TRBD1
clone size: few
J gene: TRBJ1-2
V gene: TRBV27
CDR3 protein: CASSPLNRGGYTF
CDR3 DNA: TGTGCCAGCAGTCCACTGAACAGGGGTGGCTACACCTTC

D gene: NA
clone size: once
J gene: TRBJ1-4
V gene: TRBV6-5
CDR3 protein: CASSSTGQDEKLFF
CDR3 DNA: TGTGCCAGCAGTTCGACAGGTCAGGATGAAAAACTGTTTTTT

D gene: NA
clone size: NA
J gene: TRBJ1-4
V gene: TRBV30
CDR3 protein: CAWSVRSADEKLFF
CDR3 DNA: TGTGCCTGGAGTGTAAGGTCTGCAGACGAAAAACTGTTTTTT

D gene: NA
clone size: NA
J gene: TRBJ2-5
V gene: TRBV18
CDR3 protein: CASSPRRLARETQYF
CDR3 DNA: TGTGCCAGCTCACCCCGACGGCTAGCGAGAGAGACCCAGTACTTC